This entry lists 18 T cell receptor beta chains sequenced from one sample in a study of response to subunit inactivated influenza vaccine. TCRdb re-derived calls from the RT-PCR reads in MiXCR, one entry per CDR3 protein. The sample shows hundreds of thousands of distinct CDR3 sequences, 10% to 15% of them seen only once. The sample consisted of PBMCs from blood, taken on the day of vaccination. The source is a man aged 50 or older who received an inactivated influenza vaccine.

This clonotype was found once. DNA for the CDR3: TGCAGTGCGGTGCCAGCGGGAGTCCGTAATGAGCAGTTCTTC. Amino acid sequence: CSAVPAGVRNEQFF. V gene TRBV20-1 combines with J gene TRBJ2-1, with 8 positions matching TRBD2. The V gene end was trimmed by 6 bases and the J gene end by 7 bases; junction bases not matched to a gene: 11. The CDR3 consists of 14 residues. Germline CDR1 is DFQATT and CDR2 is SNEGSKA (reference sequence).

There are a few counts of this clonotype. The CDR3 coding sequence is TGCAGTGCTAGAGTGGTAGTAACCTCTGAAGCTTTCTTT. It specifies CSARVVVTSEAFF. The chain employs TRBV20-1 and TRBJ1-1; D unresolved. CDR1 is DFQATT, CDR2 SNEGSKA, per germline (reference sequence). The CDR3 spans 13 residues. Trimming shortened V by 1 base and J by 6 bases, and 12 bases separated the two germline ends.

The chain's CDR3 is CASSLRPNTEAFF. The CDR3 DNA follows: TGTGCCAGCAGTTTAAGGCCGAACACTGAAGCTTTCTTT. The chain carries TRBV12-3 or TRBV12-4 and TRBJ1-1; no clear D. V was pared by 2 bases and J by 1 base, with 5 bases between. The CDR3 runs 13 residues.

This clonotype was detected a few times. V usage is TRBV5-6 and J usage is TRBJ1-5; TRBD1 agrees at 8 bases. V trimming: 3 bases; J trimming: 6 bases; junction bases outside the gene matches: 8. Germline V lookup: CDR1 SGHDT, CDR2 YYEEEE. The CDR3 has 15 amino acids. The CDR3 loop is CASSSYRGAGQPQHF. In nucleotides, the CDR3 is TGTGCCAGCAGCTCCTACAGGGGGGCGGGTCAGCCCCAGCATTTT.

CDR3: CASSFRGDSLDTQYF. The CDR3 DNA follows: TGTGCCAGCAGCTTTAGGGGGGACAGCTTAGATACGCAGTATTTT. The chain employs TRBV7-9 and TRBJ2-3; D possibly corresponds to TRBD1 (7 bases). The germline V gene encodes CDR1 SEHNR and CDR2 FQNEAQ (reference sequence). V lost 3 bases and J lost 5, with 15 bases in between. The CDR3 loop spans 15 amino acids.

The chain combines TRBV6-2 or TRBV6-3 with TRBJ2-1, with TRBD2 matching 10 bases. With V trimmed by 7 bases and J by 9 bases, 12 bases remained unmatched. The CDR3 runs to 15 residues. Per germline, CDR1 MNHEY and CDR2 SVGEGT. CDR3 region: CASTPGLAIFREQFF. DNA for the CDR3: TGTGCCAGCACACCGGGACTAGCGATCTTCCGTGAGCAGTTCTTC.

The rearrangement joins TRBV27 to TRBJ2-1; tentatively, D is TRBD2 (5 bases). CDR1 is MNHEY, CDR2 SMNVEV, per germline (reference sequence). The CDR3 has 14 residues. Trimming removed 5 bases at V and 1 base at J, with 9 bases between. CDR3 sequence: CASSTRASYNEQFF. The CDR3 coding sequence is TGTGCCAGCAGTACTAGAGCATCCTACAATGAGCAGTTCTTC.

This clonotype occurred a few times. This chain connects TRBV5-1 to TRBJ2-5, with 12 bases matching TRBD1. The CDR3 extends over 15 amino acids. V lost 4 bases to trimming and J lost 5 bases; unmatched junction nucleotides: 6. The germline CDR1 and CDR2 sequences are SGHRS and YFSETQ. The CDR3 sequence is CASSLGQGAPETQYF. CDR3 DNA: TGCGCCAGCAGCCTGGGACAGGGGGCTCCGGAGACCCAGTACTTC.

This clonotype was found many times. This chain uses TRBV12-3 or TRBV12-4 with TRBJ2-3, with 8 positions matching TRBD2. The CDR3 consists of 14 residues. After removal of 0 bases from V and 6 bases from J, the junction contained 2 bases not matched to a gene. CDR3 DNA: TGTGCCAGCAGTTTAGCCGTAGCGGGGGATACGCAGTATTTT. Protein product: CASSLAVAGDTQYF.

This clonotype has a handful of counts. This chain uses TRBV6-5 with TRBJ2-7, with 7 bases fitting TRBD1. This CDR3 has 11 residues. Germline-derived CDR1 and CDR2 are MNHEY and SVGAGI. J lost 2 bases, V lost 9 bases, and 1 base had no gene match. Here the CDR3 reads CASGQAYEQYF. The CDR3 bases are TGTGCCAGTGGACAGGCCTACGAGCAGTACTTC.

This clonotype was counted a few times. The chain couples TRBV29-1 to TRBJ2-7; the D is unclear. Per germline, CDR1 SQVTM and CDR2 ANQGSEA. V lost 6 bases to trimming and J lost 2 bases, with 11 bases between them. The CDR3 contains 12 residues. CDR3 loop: CSVRTATYEQYF. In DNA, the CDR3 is TGCAGCGTCCGGACCGCAACCTACGAGCAGTACTTC.

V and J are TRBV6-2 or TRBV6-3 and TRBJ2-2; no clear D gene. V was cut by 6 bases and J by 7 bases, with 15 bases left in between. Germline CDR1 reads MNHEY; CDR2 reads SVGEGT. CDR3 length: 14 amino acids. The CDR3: CASSVLDRYGELFF. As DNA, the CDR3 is TGTGCCAGCAGCGTCCTCGATAGATACGGGGAGCTGTTTTTT.

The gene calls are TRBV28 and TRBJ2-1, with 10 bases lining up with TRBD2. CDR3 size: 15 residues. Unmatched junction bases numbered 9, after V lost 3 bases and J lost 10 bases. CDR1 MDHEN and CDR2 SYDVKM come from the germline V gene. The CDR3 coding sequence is TGTGCCAGCAGTTTCATGGGACTAGCGATTAGGGAGCAGTTCTTC. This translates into CASSFMGLAIREQFF.

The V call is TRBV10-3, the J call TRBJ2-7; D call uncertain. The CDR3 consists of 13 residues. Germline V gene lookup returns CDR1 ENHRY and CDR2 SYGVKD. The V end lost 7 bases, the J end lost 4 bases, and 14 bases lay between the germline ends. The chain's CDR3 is CAIMNGKTYEQYF. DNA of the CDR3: TGTGCCATCATGAACGGCAAAACTTACGAGCAGTACTTC.

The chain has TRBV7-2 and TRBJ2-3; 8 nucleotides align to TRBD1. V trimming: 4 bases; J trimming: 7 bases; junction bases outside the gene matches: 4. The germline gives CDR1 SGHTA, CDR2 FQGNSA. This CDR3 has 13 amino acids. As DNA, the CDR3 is TGTGCCAGCAGCTCACAGGGGGTTAATACGCAGTATTTT. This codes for CASSSQGVNTQYF.

CDR3 in DNA: TGTGCCAGCTCATCTACAACGACAGGGCTCTCCTACGAGCAGTACTTC. Translated, it gives CASSSTTTGLSYEQYF. The chain couples TRBV18 to TRBJ2-7, with 7 bases aligning to TRBD1. With 5 bases clipped from V and 0 bases from J, the junction kept 10 bases outside the gene matches. CDR3 size: 16 residues. CDR1 is KGHSH, CDR2 LQKENI, per germline.

The CDR3 nucleotides are TGCAGTGCTAGAGATGGCGGGACACCGAACACCGGGGAGCTGTTTTTT. Residues: CSARDGGTPNTGELFF. The chain employs TRBV20-1 and TRBJ2-2; D is possibly TRBD1 or TRBD2 (6 bases each). The CDR3 has 16 residues. Germline CDR1 reads DFQATT; CDR2 reads SNEGSKA (reference sequence). V was shortened by 0 bases and J by 0 bases, with 11 bases between the two germline ends.

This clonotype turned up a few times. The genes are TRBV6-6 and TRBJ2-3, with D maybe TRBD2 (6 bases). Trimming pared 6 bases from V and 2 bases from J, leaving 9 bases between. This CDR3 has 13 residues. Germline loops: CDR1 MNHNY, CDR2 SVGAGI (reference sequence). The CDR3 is CASRRGSTDTQYF. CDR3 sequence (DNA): TGTGCCAGCAGGCGGGGTTCCACAGATACGCAGTATTTT.